The clone carrying this TCR beta chain occurred many times. The antigen remains undetermined. This specimen comes from a study of metastatic and nonmetastatic thyroid tumors. At the level of the study: Repertoires from malignant and benign thyroid patients were compared across blood and tumor or nodule tissue.

No patient had received any treatment before thyroid surgery. Per germline, CDR1 SEHNR and CDR2 FQNEAQ (reference sequence). J lost 6 bases, V lost 3 bases, and 5 bases had no gene match. The CDR3 is made up of 14 amino acids. Whole-study findings and limits: Malignant thyroid tumors reportedly had TCR beta diversity that was significantly higher than in benign nodules, in blood and tumor.

Original analysis: The study built a papillary thyroid cancer distant-metastasis classifier from CDR3 differences across clinicopathological groups. TCRdb re-clonotyped the PCR reads via MiXCR. The authors' filters were not applied to this entry. The data show 25,000 to 30,000 clones, around a quarter seen once. This chain links TRBV7-9 with TRBJ1-2; 9 bases are a match to TRBD1. The clonotype comes from a female donor with papillary thyroid cancer or a benign thyroid nodule (not recorded which). Some clones in this sample may be carry-over from other donors' samples. Sample: blood. CDR3 region: CASSFGQGKHGYTF. CDR3 nucleotides: TGTGCCAGCAGCTTCGGACAGGGGAAACATGGCTACACCTTC.